Below, 8 T cell receptor beta chains from the same sample are listed, as sequenced in a study of blood T cell repertoires in COVID-19. Sequencing used immunoSEQ multiplex PCR; TCRdb keeps in-frame clones, though not all of them. The table has 300,000 to 400,000 clones, 90% to 95% seen once; the top ten hold 3% to 4%. The specimen sequenced was peripheral blood. These receptors all stem from a woman under 30 who had recovered from COVID-19.

The rearrangement links TRBV11-3 to TRBJ2-5, with unresolved D. CDR3 length: 14 amino acids. V was shortened by 2 bases and J by 2 bases, with 9 bases between the two germline ends. Germline CDR1 is SGHNT and CDR2 is YENEEA. CDR3 coding DNA: TGTGCCAGCAGCTTAATTCGAGGACAAGAGACCCAGTACTTC. Its translation is CASSLIRGQETQYF.

This clone appeared once. The chain links TRBV27 to TRBJ1-2; 7 bases are shared with TRBD1. J gave up 4 bases and V 2 bases, and 16 bases lay outside the gene matches. Germline CDR1 is MNHEY and CDR2 is SMNVEV (reference sequence). The CDR3 contains 18 residues. The DNA for the CDR3 is TGTGCCAGCAGTTTAAGGTTCGCAGTCAGGGGGGATCTCTATGGCTACACCTTC. Encoded protein: CASSLRFAVRGDLYGYTF.

The rearrangement uses TRBV6-2 or TRBV6-3 and TRBJ2-7; D is unresolved. V was trimmed by 6 bases and J by 6 bases, leaving 18 bases between them. In germline, CDR1 is MNHEY, CDR2 SVGEGT. The length of the CDR3 is 14 residues. The CDR3 reads CASSPRLDLGEQYV. The DNA of the CDR3 is TGTGCCAGCAGCCCCCGTCTTGATCTCGGCGAGCAGTACGTC.

This chain connects TRBV7-2 to TRBJ2-1; 9 bases are shared with TRBD2. V lost 5 bases and J lost 5; bases outside the gene matches: 7. This CDR3 is built from 15 residues. CDR1 is SGHTA and CDR2 is FQGNSA in the germline V gene. The DNA for the CDR3 is TGTGCCAGCAGCCCCCGGACTAGCGATGACAATGAGCAGTTCTTC. The encoded protein is CASSPRTSDDNEQFF.

The chain has TRBV9 and TRBJ2-1; 8 positions agree with TRBD2. Germline V lookup: CDR1 SGDLS, CDR2 YYNGEE. Trimming at V came to 0 bases and at J to 1 base, leaving 3 bases not matched to a gene. This CDR3 spans 16 amino acids. As DNA, the CDR3 is TGTGCCAGCAGCGTAGGGAGCGGGAGTTCCTACAATGAGCAGTTCTTC. Translation: CASSVGSGSSYNEQFF. Supplemented by reference TRBV9 and TRBJ2-1, the full variable domain reads DSGVTQTPKHLITATGQRVTLRCSPRSGDLSVYWYQQSLDQGLQFLIQYYNGEERAKGNILERFSAQQFPDLHSELNLSSLELGDSALYFCASSVGSGSSYNEQFFGPGTRLTVL.

The rearrangement joins TRBV3-1 (or the pseudogene TRBV3-2) to TRBJ1-2; 8 bases map to TRBD1. This CDR3 is built from 16 residues. CDR1 is LGHDT and CDR2 is YNNKEL in the germline V gene (reference sequence). V lost 2 bases to trimming and J lost 7 bases; unmatched junction nucleotides: 12. The CDR3 reads CASSQKGRQGARGYTF. CDR3 coding DNA: TGTGCCAGCAGCCAAAAGGGGAGGCAGGGGGCGCGTGGCTACACCTTC.

The rearrangement uses TRBV5-4 and TRBJ1-6; a weak D match, TRBD1 (5 bases). The CDR3 length is 13 residues. Germline lookup yields CDR1 SGHNT and CDR2 YYREEE (reference sequence). Trimming pared 5 bases from V and 10 bases from J, leaving 13 bases between. The chain's CDR3 is CASSLLRGSPLHF. The CDR3 DNA sequence: TGTGCCAGCAGTTTGTTAAGGGGATCACCCCTCCACTTT.

CDR3 in DNA: TGCGCCAGCAGTGGAACAGGACTAGAGGACAATGAGCAGTTCTTC. The encoded protein is CASSGTGLEDNEQFF. The chain links TRBV10-1 to TRBJ2-1; 7 nucleotides agree with TRBD2. The CDR3 runs 15 residues. Germline V gene lookup returns CDR1 WNHNN and CDR2 SYGVQD (reference sequence). Losses at the gene ends were 4 bases for V and 5 bases for J; bases not matched to a gene: 8.